The clone carrying this T cell receptor beta chain was detected once. As yet, its antigen is unknown. The PCR was carried out with 60 Vbeta primers and 13 Jbeta primers. Sequencing used immunoSEQ multiplex PCR; TCRdb keeps in-frame clones, though not all of them. The sample has about 180,000 clones; 75% to 90% are singletons. This sample is drawn from a study of cytomegalovirus exposure and HLA in healthy donors. Study outcomes and limitations: In a later analysis, a missense DCLRE1C variant was linked to TCR beta V- and J-gene trimming.

Sequences were obtained from PBMCs. The sequence came from a boy between 2 and 10 years old in good health and CMV-seronegative.

CDR3 protein: CASRLAGGPGDTQYF. The CDR3 DNA sequence: TGTGCCAGCAGGCTAGCGGGGGGTCCAGGGGATACGCAGTATTTT. The rearrangement links TRBV5-6 to TRBJ2-3; 11 bases align to TRBD2. Germline loops: CDR1 SGHDT, CDR2 YYEEEE. V was clipped by 5 bases and J by 6 bases; unmatched bases: 8. There are 15 residues in the CDR3.